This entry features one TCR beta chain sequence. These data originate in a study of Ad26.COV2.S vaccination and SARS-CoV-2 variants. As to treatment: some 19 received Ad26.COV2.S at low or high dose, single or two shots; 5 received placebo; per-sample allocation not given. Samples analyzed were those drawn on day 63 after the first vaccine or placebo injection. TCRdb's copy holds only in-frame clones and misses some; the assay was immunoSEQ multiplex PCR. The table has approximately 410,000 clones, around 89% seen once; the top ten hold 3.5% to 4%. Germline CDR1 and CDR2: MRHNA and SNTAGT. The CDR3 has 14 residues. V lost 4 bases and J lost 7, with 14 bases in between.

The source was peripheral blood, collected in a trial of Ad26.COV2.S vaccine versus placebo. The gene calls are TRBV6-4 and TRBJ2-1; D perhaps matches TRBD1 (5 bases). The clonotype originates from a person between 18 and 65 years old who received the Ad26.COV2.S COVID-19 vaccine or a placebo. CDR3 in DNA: TGTGCCAGCAGTGCCCTCGCGACAGCTAATGAGCAGTTCTTC. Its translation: CASSALATANEQFF.